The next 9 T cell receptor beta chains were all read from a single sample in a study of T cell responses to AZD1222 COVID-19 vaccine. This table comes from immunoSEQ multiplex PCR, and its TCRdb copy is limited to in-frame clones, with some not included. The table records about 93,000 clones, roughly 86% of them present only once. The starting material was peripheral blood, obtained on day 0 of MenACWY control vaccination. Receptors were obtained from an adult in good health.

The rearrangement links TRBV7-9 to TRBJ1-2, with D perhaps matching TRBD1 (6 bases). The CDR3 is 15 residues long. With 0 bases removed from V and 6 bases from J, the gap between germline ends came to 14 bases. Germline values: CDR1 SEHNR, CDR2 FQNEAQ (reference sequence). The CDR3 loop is CASSLAGRGINGYTF. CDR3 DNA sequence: TGTGCCAGCAGCTTAGCGGGGAGGGGGATCAATGGCTACACCTTC. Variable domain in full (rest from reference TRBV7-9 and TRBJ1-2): DTGVSQNPRHKITKRGQNVTFRCDPISEHNRLYWYRQTLGQGPEFLTYFQNEAQLEKSRLLSDRFSAERPKGSFSTLEIQRTEQGDSAMYLCASSLAGRGINGYTFGSGTRLTVV.

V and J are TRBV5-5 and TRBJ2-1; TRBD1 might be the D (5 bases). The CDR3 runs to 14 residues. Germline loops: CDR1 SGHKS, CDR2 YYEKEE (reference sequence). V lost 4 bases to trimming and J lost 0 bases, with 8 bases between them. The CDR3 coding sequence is TGTGCCAGCAGCCAAGGACACTCCTACAATGAGCAGTTCTTC. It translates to CASSQGHSYNEQFF.

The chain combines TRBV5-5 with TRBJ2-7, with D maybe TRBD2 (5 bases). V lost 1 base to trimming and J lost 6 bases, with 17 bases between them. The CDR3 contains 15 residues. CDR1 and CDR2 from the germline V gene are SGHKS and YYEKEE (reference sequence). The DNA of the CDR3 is TGTGCCAGCAGCTTGTTGGACTCCGGGTGGCTCGAGCAGTACTTC. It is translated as CASSLLDSGWLEQYF.

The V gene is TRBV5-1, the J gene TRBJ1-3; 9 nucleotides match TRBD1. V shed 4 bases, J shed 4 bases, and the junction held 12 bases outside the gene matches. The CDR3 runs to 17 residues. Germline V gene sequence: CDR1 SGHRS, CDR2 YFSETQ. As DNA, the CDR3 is TGCGCCAGCAGCCCCGAAACCCTGACAGGGGGAGGAAACACCATATATTTT. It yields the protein CASSPETLTGGGNTIYF.

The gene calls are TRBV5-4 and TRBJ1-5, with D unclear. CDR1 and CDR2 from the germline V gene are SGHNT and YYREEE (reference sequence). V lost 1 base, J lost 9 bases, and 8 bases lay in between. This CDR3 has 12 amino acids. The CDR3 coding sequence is TGTGCCAGCAGCTTGAGCACGGGGCCCCAGCATTTT. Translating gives CASSLSTGPQHF.

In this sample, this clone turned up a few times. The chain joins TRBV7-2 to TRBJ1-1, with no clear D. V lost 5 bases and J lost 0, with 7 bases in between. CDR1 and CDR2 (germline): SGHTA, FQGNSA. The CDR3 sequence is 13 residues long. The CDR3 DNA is TGTGCCAGCAGCCCAGACTTGAACACTGAAGCTTTCTTT. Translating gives CASSPDLNTEAFF.

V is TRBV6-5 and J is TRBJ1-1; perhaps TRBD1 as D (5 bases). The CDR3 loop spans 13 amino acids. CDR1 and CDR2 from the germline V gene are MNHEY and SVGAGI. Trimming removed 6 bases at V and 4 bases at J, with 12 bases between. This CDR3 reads CASRGGRGTEAFF. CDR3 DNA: TGTGCCAGCAGGGGGGGACGGGGCACTGAAGCTTTCTTT.

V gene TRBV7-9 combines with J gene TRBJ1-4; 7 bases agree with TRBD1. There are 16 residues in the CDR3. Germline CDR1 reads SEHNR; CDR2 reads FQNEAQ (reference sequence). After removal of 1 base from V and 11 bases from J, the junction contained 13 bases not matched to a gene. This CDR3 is CASSLGGETGSEKLFF. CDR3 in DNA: TGTGCCAGCAGCTTAGGTGGTGAGACAGGGTCGGAGAAACTGTTTTTT.

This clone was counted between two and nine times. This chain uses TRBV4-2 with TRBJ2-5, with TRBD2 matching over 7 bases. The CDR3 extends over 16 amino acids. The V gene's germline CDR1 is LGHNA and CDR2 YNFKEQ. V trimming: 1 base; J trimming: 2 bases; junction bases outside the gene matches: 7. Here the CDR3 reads CASSQVVREGQETQYF. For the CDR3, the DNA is TGTGCCAGCAGCCAAGTAGTGAGGGAGGGTCAAGAGACCCAGTACTTC.